Listed below are T cell receptor beta chains from one sample, sequenced in a study of identical twins. MiXCR, run by TCRdb on the 5' RACE reads, gives a single entry per CDR3 protein. This sample has about 720,000 distinct CDR3 sequences, with around a sixth found just once. The same data also contributed to another study, on T cells expressing NK-cell markers.

Sequenced sample: PBMCs. These receptor sequences come from a woman in her late teens or twenties in good health. CDR3s include the opening cysteine and the closing phenylalanine or tryptophan. A D gene is named only where the DNA matches it firmly. The listing skips clone size in some rows; elsewhere it reads once, few, many or a size class.

clone size	D gene	V gene	J gene	CDR3 DNA	CDR3 protein
few	TRBD2	TRBV20-1	TRBJ2-1	TGCAGTGCTAGGCTGGGACTAGCGGGATCCCGAAAGTACAATGAGCAGTTCTTC	CSARLGLAGSRKYNEQFF
-	-	TRBV29-1	TRBJ2-2	TGCAGCGTTGATAAACCAGACGGGGAGCTGTTTTTT	CSVDKPDGELFF
-	TRBD1	TRBV13	TRBJ1-3	TGTGCCAGCAGTTACGACAGGGCCTACTCTGGAAACACCATATATTTT	CASSYDRAYSGNTIYF
few	-	TRBV20-1	TRBJ2-7	TGCAGTGCTAGAAGTGGACTAAAGGGCGAGCAGTACTTC	CSARSGLKGEQYF
few	TRBD1	TRBV14	TRBJ2-2	TGTGCCAGCAGCGAAAGGACAGGGGCTTTGGCCGGGGAGCTGTTTTTT	CASSERTGALAGELFF
-	-	TRBV20-1	TRBJ1-2	TGCAGTGCTAGAGATCCTTTGGGGGGAAATGGCTACACCTTC	CSARDPLGGNGYTF
-	-	TRBV12-3/TRBV12-4	TRBJ2-2	TGTGCCAGCAGTTTGAACGACGCGAACACCGGGGAGCTGTTTTTT	CASSLNDANTGELFF
-	TRBD2	TRBV9	TRBJ2-1	TGTGCCAGCAGCGGGGGGTCCCTAGCGGGAAGCTCCTACAATGAGCAGTTCTTC	CASSGGSLAGSSYNEQFF
few	-	TRBV2	TRBJ1-4	TGTGCCGGGGCGGGAGCCACTAATGAAAAACTGTTTTTT	CAGAGATNEKLFF
-	-	TRBV5-1	TRBJ2-2	TGCGCCAGCAGCTCGTCAGGTGCCGCGAACACCGGGGAGCTGTTTTTT	CASSSSGAANTGELFF
-	-	TRBV5-6	TRBJ1-2	TGTGCCAGCAGCCTCGTGCGGGAGGAAGGCTACACCTTC	CASSLVREEGYTF
few	-	TRBV5-1	TRBJ2-2	TGCGCCAGCAGCTGGACCTACACCGGGGAGCTGTTTTTT	CASSWTYTGELFF
-	-	TRBV11-2	TRBJ2-1	TGTGCCAGCAGCCCAAGGTTGGGAAATAGGGGCAATGAGCAGTTCTTC	CASSPRLGNRGNEQFF
-	-	TRBV7-2	TRBJ1-2	TGTGCCGTGAGAACGGCGGAGAACTATGGCTACACCTTC	CAVRTAENYGYTF
few	-	TRBV10-3	TRBJ2-2	TGTGCCATCAGAACAACAGGGAACACCGGGGAGCTGTTTTTT	CAIRTTGNTGELFF
many	TRBD1	TRBV5-6	TRBJ2-1	TGTGCCAGCAGCGGACAGGGGGTTTATGATGAGCAGTTCTTC	CASSGQGVYDEQFF
-	-	TRBV6-5	TRBJ2-7	TGTGCCAGCAGTTACTCGACGACGAGCAAGCAGTACTTC	CASSYSTTSKQYF
-	TRBD1	TRBV5-1	TRBJ2-7	TGCGCCAGCAGCTTTTTCGACAGGGACACCTACGAGCAGTACTTC	CASSFFDRDTYEQYF
-	TRBD2	TRBV2	TRBJ2-2	TGTGCCAGCAGTGAAGCGCTTTGGGACTACCAAGCGGGAAACACCGGGGAGCTGTTTTTT	CASSEALWDYQAGNTGELFF
-	-	TRBV10-3	TRBJ2-1	TGTGCCATCGGTGGGGACTCCTACAATGAGCAGTTCTTC	CAIGGDSYNEQFF
few	TRBD2	TRBV20-1	TRBJ2-3	TGCAGTGCTAGAGATCCGGGGACTAGCGGTTTGCACGATACGCAGTATTTT	CSARDPGTSGLHDTQYF
-	-	TRBV10-3	TRBJ1-1	TGTGCCATCAGTGATACAGTGGGGGCAGGGGCAGAGAACACTGAAGCTTTCTTT	CAISDTVGAGAENTEAFF
-	-	TRBV12-5	TRBJ2-3	TGTGCTAGTGGTCCAACAACAGGGACTCTGATCACAGATACGCAGTATTTT	CASGPTTGTLITDTQYF
-	-	TRBV4-2	TRBJ1-2	TGTGCCAGCAGCCAAGAACAGGGAAATGGCTACACCTTC	CASSQEQGNGYTF
few	TRBD2	TRBV6-1	TRBJ2-1	TGTGCCAGCAGTGGGGGGACTAGCGGGAGAACTGAGCAGTTCTTC	CASSGGTSGRTEQFF
many	TRBD2	TRBV12-3/TRBV12-4	TRBJ2-1	TGTGCCGACATACTAGCGGGGGTAAATGAGCAGTTCTTC	CADILAGVNEQFF